This is a list of T cell receptor beta chains from one sample in a study of blood T cell repertoires in COVID-19. Libraries were prepared by immunoSEQ multiplex PCR; TCRdb keeps only in-frame clonotypes and omits some of them. The sample includes under 350,000 clones, 90% seen only once; the top ten take 6.5% to 8%. The specimen was peripheral blood. These receptors were obtained from a woman aged 25 to 45 with COVID-19, enrolled during active disease. The CDR3 runs from the conserved cysteine through the conserved F or W.

CDR3: CASSYRPEVNQPQHF
J: TRBJ1-5
V: TRBV6-2/TRBV6-3

CDR3: CASSLASGARQETQYF
J: TRBJ2-5
V: TRBV11-2

CDR3: CASSSRTSGTARETQYF
J: TRBJ2-5
V: TRBV18

CDR3: CASSTTPPDTQYF
J: TRBJ2-3
V: TRBV11-1

CDR3: CASSSVLISPLHF
J: TRBJ1-6
V: TRBV4-3

CDR3: CASSPRGGQDYGYTF
J: TRBJ1-2
V: TRBV7-3

CDR3: CASSPPGRGRGANTQYF
J: TRBJ2-3
V: TRBV18

CDR3: CASSPFSTEAFF
J: TRBJ1-1
V: TRBV9

CDR3: CASSTTGAYGYTF
J: TRBJ1-2
V: TRBV11-2

CDR3: CASSPEFPTAEAFF
J: TRBJ1-1
V: TRBV7-9

CDR3: CASEPGTYEQYF
J: TRBJ2-7
V: TRBV6-5

CDR3: CASSQRGPTGGEKLFF
J: TRBJ1-4
V: TRBV4-1

CDR3: CASSLAGLETQYF
J: TRBJ2-5
V: TRBV4-1

CDR3: CASSWDSDYGYTF
J: TRBJ1-2
V: TRBV7-9

CDR3: CASSLQEETQYF
J: TRBJ2-5
V: TRBV13

CDR3: CASSIDPGSDTQYF
J: TRBJ2-3
V: TRBV19

CDR3: CASTEIAGGSYNEQFF
J: TRBJ2-1
V: TRBV7-2

CDR3: CASSLLITGELFF
J: TRBJ2-2
V: TRBV6-2/TRBV6-3

CDR3: CASSRDRGQDTQYF
J: TRBJ2-3
V: TRBV11-2

CDR3: CAISQGTALYEQYF
J: TRBJ2-7
V: TRBV10-3

CDR3: CASSILELAEAYNEQFF
J: TRBJ2-1
V: TRBV19

CDR3: CASGWTGRTGELFF
J: TRBJ2-2
V: TRBV19